This TCR beta chain was documented in a study of blood T cell repertoires in COVID-19. Study overall: Samples came from the United States, Italy and Spain, spanning acute and convalescent COVID-19. Sample material is recorded as cDNA or gDNA derived from T cells, B-cell-depleted T cells, or PBMCs.

As handled by the study authors: Estimation of nucleated cell counts relied on the amplification of reference gene primers. The data were produced by immunoSEQ multiplex PCR, yet TCRdb's version contains in-frame clones alone and is incomplete. The DNA gave D and trimming, while V, J and clone size come from that table. The sample shows about 120,000 clones, around 90% of them seen only once. The trim removed 7 bases at V and 4 bases at J, leaving 9 bases unmatched. The CDR3 loop spans 13 amino acids. In germline, CDR1 is SQVTM, CDR2 ANQGSEA. The count of this clone is one. V is TRBV29-1 and J is TRBJ2-5; 7 nucleotides line up with TRBD1. The sample consisted of peripheral blood. The TCR originated in a human donor in a cohort sampled during active COVID-19. DNA of the CDR3: TGCAGCGGATACAGGGGCTCCGGAGAGACCCAGTACTTC. Translation: CSGYRGSGETQYF.